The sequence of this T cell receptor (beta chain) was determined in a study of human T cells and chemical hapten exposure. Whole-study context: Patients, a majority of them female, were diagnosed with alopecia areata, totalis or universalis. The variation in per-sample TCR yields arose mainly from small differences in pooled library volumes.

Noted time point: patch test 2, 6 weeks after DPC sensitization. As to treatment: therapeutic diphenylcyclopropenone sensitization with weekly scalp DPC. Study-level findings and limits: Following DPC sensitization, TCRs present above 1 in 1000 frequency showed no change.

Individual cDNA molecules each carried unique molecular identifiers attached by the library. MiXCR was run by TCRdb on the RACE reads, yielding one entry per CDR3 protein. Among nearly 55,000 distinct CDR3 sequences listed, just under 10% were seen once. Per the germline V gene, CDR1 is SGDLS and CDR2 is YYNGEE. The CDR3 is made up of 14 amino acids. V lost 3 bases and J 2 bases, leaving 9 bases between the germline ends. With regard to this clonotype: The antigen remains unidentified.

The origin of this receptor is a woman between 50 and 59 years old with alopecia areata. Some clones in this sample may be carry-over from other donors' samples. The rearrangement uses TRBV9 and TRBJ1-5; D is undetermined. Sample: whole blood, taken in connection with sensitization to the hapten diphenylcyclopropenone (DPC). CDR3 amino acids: CASSAEDRNQPQHF. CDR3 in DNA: TGTGCCAGCAGCGCCGAAGACCGCAATCAGCCCCAGCATTTT.